The T cell receptor (beta chain) under discussion was sequenced for a study of graft-versus-host responses after intestinal transplantation (dated by TCRdb to the early 2020s). In terms of the full investigation: The transplants that recipients received were multivisceral, liver-intestinal, or isolated intestinal. A peak of at least 4% donor T cells among recipient peripheral blood mononuclear cells was the definition used for donor T cell macrochimerism. To identify alloreactive clones, pre-transplant mixed lymphocyte reaction products were sequenced and then compared with unstimulated pre-transplant donor and recipient T cells. Every recipient was given anti-thymocyte globulin induction, followed by around three years of maintenance tacrolimus and steroids. Instead of going to the commercial service, samples from a few later patients were sequenced in-house on an Illumina MiSeq and processed with MiXCR. Bulk TCR-beta CDR3 sequencing was used to track graft-versus-host and host-versus-graft alloreactive T cell clones in the graft, circulation and bone marrow after intestinal transplantation. The cohort enrolled 20 to 25 intestinal transplant recipients, one of whom was a retransplant, and a few patients without pretransplant specimens were excluded.

This specimen's time point label, per the study, means: cells obtained before transplantation from donor or recipient. CD3+CD4+ and CD3+CD8+ populations were FACS-sorted from unstimulated pre-transplant donor and recipient cells taken from spleen or lymph nodes. About this clone itself: Its antigen is unknown. Per-base qualities were not stored, and no clone one base away is much larger.

The CDR3 covers 14 residues, taking in both the cysteine and the phenylalanine. The read is trimmed to its CDR3 DNA, 42 bases read in frame from base 1. The germline V gene (reference sequence) supplies CDR1 LNHNV and CDR2 YYDKDF. Trimmed from V: 1 base; trimmed from J: 7 bases; junction bases lacking a gene match: 2. General conclusions and limits of the study: In patients with donor T cell macrochimerism, the allografts had high GvH to HvG T cell clonal ratios. Conclusions were limited by the relatively low number and heterogeneity of intestinal transplant patients. Early after transplant, peak levels of circulating GvH clones were found to be associated with declines in HvG clones. GvH clones were detected in recipient bone marrow, and some of these GvH clones were observed earlier in ileal mucosa or blood, consistent with an intestinal mucosal origin.

Receptors were amplified or captured by the immunoSEQ multiplex PCR assay. For most patients, genomic DNA was isolated with the Qiagen DNeasy Blood and Tissue Kit and shipped frozen to Adaptive Biotechnologies for TCR sequencing. Adaptive Biotechnologies carried out high-throughput TCR-beta CDR3 sequencing of genomic DNA for most patients. On the authors' methods: TCR sequencing data were retrieved from Adaptive's ImmunoSEQ software for 18 patients, whereas three other patients were processed with MiXCR and VDJtools. To correct CD4 versus CD8 sorting errors, any sequence found in both subsets at a frequency ratio below 5:1 was removed. CDR3 nucleotide sequences shared between donor and recipient were removed because the origin of such sequences could not be assigned. To be classed as alloreactive, a clone needed at least 2-fold expansion over unstimulated cells and a minimum CFSE-low frequency of 0.002% (template counts) or 0.001% (read counts). A clone was considered mappable if detected in the sequenced pre-transplant spleen, lymph node, or MLR CFSE-low populations of the donor or recipient. Cumulative frequency of alloreactive clones was calculated as a percentage of all sequences weighted by copy number. Sourced from immuneACCESS, this table was stored by TCRdb with only in-frame sequences that have V and J called. A share of the clones is absent; for the studies checked, an unresolved V gene accounts for under half, and the remainder has no known explanation. Clonal size and the V and J genes are those of that table, whereas D and trimming came from the DNA. This sample comprises about 90,000 clones, around 90% of them detected only once. The ten biggest clones cover 0.3% to 0.35% of the sample.

The sequence is built from TRBV15 and TRBJ1-5; the junction holds 9 bases that match TRBD1. Sequenced here: unstimulated CD4+ T cells sorted from spleen or lymph node cells, sampled before transplant. This sequence originates from a human donor who was the organ donor for an intestinal transplant. DNA sequence: TGTGCCACCAGCAGAGCCGGGACAGGGCAGCCCCAGCATTTT. Its protein reads: CATSRAGTGQPQHF.